This T cell receptor beta chain is drawn from a study of T cell responses to AZD1222 COVID-19 vaccine. Sequencing was performed with immunoSEQ multiplex PCR; in TCRdb, only in-frame clones are kept and a portion is missing. The sample contains 75,000 to 95,000 clones, about 91% of which appear only once. Germline CDR1 reads SNHLY; CDR2 reads FYNNEI. V was clipped by 6 bases and J by 7 bases; unmatched bases: 5. This CDR3 contains 12 residues. As regards this clone: The antigen is not known.

Study-wide points: Spike-specific TCR repertoires showed rising breadth and depth after two AZD1222 doses. CD4 TCRs covered the whole spike, strongest at regions 160-218 and 743-854.

This sequence originates from an adult who received the AZD1222 COVID-19 vaccine. The sequencing used peripheral blood, collected 28 days after the second AZD1222 dose. The chain employs TRBV2 and TRBJ2-7, with 8 bases identical to TRBD1. The CDR3: CASRQGAWEQYF. CDR3 DNA sequence: TGTGCCAGCAGGCAGGGGGCGTGGGAGCAGTACTTC.